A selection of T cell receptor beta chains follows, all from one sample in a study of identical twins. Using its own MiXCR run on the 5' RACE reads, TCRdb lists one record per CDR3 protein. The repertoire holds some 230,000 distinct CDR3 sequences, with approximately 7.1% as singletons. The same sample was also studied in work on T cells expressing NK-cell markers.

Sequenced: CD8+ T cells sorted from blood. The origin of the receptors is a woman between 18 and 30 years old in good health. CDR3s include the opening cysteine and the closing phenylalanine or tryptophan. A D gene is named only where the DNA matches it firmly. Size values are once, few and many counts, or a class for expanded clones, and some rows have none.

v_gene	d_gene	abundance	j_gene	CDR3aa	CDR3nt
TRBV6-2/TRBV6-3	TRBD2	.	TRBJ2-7	CASSYFVAGDRSYEQYF	TGTGCCAGCAGTTACTTCGTAGCGGGAGATCGCAGTTACGAGCAGTACTTC
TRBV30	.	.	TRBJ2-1	CASHREQFF	TGTGCCTCCCATCGGGAGCAGTTCTTC
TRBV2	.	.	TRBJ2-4	CASRGGQNPKNIQYF	TGTGCCAGCAGAGGTGGACAGAATCCCAAAAACATTCAGTACTTC
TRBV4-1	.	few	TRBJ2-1	CASRGEFGNEQFF	TGCGCCAGCAGAGGGGAGTTTGGTAATGAGCAGTTCTTC
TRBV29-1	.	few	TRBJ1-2	CSVDGPNRDNYGYTF	TGCAGCGTGGACGGGCCTAACAGGGATAACTATGGCTACACCTTC
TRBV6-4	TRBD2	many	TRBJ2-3	CASSTSGGAEDTQYF	TGTGCCAGCAGTACTAGCGGGGGGGCCGAAGATACGCAGTATTTT
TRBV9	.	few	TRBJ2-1	CASGDNEQFF	TGTGCCAGCGGAGACAATGAGCAGTTCTTC
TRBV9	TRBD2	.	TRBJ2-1	CASSPRLAGVRDEQFF	TGTGCCAGCAGCCCGCGACTAGCGGGAGTTAGGGATGAGCAGTTCTTC
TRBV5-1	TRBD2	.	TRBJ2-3	CASSGMTSGASTDTQYF	TGCGCCAGCAGCGGCATGACTAGCGGGGCTAGCACAGATACGCAGTATTTT
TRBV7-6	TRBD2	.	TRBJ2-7	CASSLGGSSGGATEQYF	TGTGCCAGCAGCTTAGGAGGTAGTAGCGGGGGGGCCACGGAGCAGTACTTC
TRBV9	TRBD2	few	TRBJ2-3	CASSPGPGLAGDTQYF	TGTGCCAGCAGCCCGGGGCCGGGACTAGCGGGAGATACGCAGTATTTT
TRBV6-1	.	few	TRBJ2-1	CASSEFESSYNEQFF	TGTGCCAGCAGTGAATTCGAGAGCTCCTACAATGAGCAGTTCTTC
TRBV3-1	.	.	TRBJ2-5	CASSQDFLYQETQYF	TGTGCCAGCAGCCAGGACTTCCTGTACCAAGAGACCCAGTACTTC
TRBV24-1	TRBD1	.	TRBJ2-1	CATFPSGTGYSSYNEQFF	TGTGCCACCTTTCCCTCCGGGACAGGTTATAGCTCCTACAATGAGCAGTTCTTC